This T cell receptor beta chain stems from a study of blood T cell repertoires in COVID-19. Trimming shortened V by 5 bases and J by 0 bases, and 11 bases separated the two germline ends. Germline V gene sequence: CDR1 MNHEY, CDR2 SVGAGI. The CDR3 is made up of 15 amino acids. Sequenced by immunoSEQ multiplex PCR; TCRdb stores in-frame clones only, minus some. The sample holds over 75,000 clones, 80% to 90% seen once. Sample: peripheral blood. The sequence was obtained from a man between 50 and 59 years old with COVID-19, enrolled during active disease. The chain joins TRBV6-5 to TRBJ1-3; D may be TRBD1 (5 bases). Here the CDR3 reads CASSRDSYSGNTIYF. CDR3 nucleotide sequence: TGTGCCAGCAGTCGGGACTCCTACTCTGGAAACACCATATATTTT.